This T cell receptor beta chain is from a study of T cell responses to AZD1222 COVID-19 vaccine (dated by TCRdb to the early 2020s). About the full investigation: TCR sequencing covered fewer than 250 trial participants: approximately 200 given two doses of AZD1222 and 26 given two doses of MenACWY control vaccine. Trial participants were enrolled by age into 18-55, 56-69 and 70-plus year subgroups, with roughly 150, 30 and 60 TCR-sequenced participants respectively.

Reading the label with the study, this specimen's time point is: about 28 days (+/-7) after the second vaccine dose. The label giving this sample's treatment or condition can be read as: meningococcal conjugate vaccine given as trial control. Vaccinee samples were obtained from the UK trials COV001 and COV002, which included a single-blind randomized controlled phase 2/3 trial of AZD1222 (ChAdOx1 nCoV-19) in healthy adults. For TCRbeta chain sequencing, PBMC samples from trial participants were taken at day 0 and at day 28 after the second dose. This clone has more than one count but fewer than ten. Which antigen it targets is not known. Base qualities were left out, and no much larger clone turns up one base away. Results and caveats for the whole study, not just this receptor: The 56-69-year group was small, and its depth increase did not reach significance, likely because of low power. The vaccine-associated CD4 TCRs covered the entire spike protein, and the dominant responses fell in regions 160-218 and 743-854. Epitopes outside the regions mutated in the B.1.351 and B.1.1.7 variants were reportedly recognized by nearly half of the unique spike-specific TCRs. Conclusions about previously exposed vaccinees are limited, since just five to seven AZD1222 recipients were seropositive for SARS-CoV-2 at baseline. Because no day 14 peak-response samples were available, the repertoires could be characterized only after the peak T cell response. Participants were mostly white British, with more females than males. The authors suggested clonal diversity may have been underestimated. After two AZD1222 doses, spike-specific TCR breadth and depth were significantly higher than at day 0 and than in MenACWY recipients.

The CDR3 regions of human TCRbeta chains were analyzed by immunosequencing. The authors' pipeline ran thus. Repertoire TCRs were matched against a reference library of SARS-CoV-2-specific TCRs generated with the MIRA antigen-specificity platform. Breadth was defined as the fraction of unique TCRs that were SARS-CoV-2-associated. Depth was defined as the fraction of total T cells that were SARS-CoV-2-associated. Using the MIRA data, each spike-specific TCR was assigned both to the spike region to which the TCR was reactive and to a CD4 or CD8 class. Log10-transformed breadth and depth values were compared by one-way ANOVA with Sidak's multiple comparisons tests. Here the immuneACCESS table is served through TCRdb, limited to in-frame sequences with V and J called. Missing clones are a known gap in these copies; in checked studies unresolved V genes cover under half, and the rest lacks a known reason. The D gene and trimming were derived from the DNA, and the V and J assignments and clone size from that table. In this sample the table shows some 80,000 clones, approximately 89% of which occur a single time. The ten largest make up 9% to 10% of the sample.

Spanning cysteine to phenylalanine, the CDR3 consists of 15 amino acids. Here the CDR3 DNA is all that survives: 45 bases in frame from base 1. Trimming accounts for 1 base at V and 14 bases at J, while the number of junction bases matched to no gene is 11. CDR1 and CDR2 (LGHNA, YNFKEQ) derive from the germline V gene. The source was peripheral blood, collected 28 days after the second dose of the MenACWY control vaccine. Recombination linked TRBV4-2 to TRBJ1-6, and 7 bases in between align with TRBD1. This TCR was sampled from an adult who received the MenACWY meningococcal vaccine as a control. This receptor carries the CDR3 CASSQGEGAAVALHF. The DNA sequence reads TGTGCCAGCAGCCAAGGCGAGGGGGCAGCGGTGGCCCTCCACTTT.